This T cell receptor (beta chain) was found in a study of blood T cell repertoires in COVID-19. Study in general: Acute-phase and convalescent COVID-19 samples originated in the United States, Italy and Spain. T cells, B-cell-depleted T cells, or PBMCs provided the cDNA or gDNA that served as material.

Original methodology: Amplifying reference gene primers gave estimates of nucleated cell counts. Assay: immunoSEQ multiplex PCR; the TCRdb copy retains only in-frame clones and omits some. The V and J calls and clone size are taken from that table; D and trimming were inferred from the DNA. The sample has about 170,000 clones; about 85% are singletons. Sequencing was performed on peripheral blood. This receptor was taken from a man in his sixties with acute or convalescent COVID-19.

DNA for the CDR3: TGTGCCACCAGTGATTCTGGGACAGGGAAGAGATATGAGCAGTTCTTC. Protein sequence: CATSDSGTGKRYEQFF. The chain joins TRBV24-1 to TRBJ2-1, with 9 bases aligning to TRBD1. The ends lost 2 bases at V and 8 bases at J; junction bases unmatched: 9. Germline CDR1 KGHDR, CDR2 SFDVKD. The CDR3 is 16 amino acids.